This T cell receptor beta chain originates from a study of HIV-infected children after antiretroviral therapy interruption. Study-level information: EBV and CMV exposure was recorded in most children.

Trimming pared 6 bases from V and 0 bases from J, leaving 16 bases between. Germline V CDR1 and CDR2: MDHEN, SYDVKM. The CDR3 has 16 residues. Unique molecular identifiers were included in an RNA-based 3' RACE TCR library. TCRdb reprocessed the 3' RACE reads with MiXCR, giving one entry per CDR3 protein. The table includes about 46,000 distinct CDR3 sequences, about 4.3% detected once. This clonotype has a count of ten or more. Its antigen remains unidentified. Treatment denoted: PENTA 11 planned treatment interruption arm or continuous ART arm. The study, taken as a whole, reports: Naive CD4+ CDR3 sharing between time points fell after interruption began.

The chain recombines TRBV28 with TRBJ2-3, with unresolved D. The receptor's source is a pool of human donors with HIV. Sequenced material: CD45RA+ CD4+ T cells from PBMCs, pooled from several time points, taken from a donor given antiretroviral therapy, either interrupted or continuous. This sample's subset: naive CD4+ CD45RA+ CD45RO- T cells. Here the CDR3 DNA reads TGTGCCAGCAGCCCCGCCGGGCCTCATAGCACAGATACGCAGTATTTT. Its translation: CASSPAGPHSTDTQYF.